One and the same sample provided the 32 T cell receptor beta chains below, sequenced in a study of blood T cells in healthy people across ages. A sample-barcoded 5' primer and a J-beta primer mix were used in a second PCR of roughly 6 to 11 cycles. TCRdb reanalysed the 5' RACE reads using MiXCR and keeps one entry per CDR3 protein. The sample includes around 1,000,000 distinct CDR3 sequences, around 25% of them seen just once. This sample was also put to use in a study of T cells of mothers and their children.

Sequenced sample: blood. These receptors were taken from a girl aged 2-9 years in good health.

There are a few counts of this clonotype. The V and J genes are TRBV9 and TRBJ2-1; 8 bases line up with TRBD1. The J call may be faulty, since TRBJ2-5 better matches the DNA end. The CDR3 loop spans 15 amino acids. Germline V gives CDR1 SGDLS, CDR2 YYNGEE. In DNA, the CDR3 is TGTGCCAGCAGCGCGAGTGGACAGGGTGATGAGACCCAGTACTTC. It specifies CASSASGQGDETQYF.

This clonotype showed up just a few times. The CDR3 DNA sequence: TGTGCCAGCAGCTTAAGGGATCCCGAGTCGATTGAGCAGTACTTC. It specifies CASSLRDPESIEQYF. The V call is TRBV7-9, the J call TRBJ2-5; D unresolved. CDR1 and CDR2 from the germline V gene are SEHNR and FQNEAQ (reference sequence). V was pared by 2 bases and J by 11 bases, with 21 bases between. The CDR3 totals 15 residues.

The rearrangement uses TRBV5-1 and TRBJ2-1; 13 bases align to TRBD2. Germline CDR1 and CDR2: SGHRS and YFSETQ. The CDR3 length is 18 residues. With V trimmed by 0 bases and J by 5 bases, 8 bases remained unmatched. CDR3 DNA: TGCGCCAGCAGCTTGGCGTTTTTTGGGACTAGCGGGAACAATGAGCAGTTCTTC. Protein sequence: CASSLAFFGTSGNNEQFF.

In its sample, this clonotype was seen a few times. This chain links TRBV29-1 with TRBJ2-7; D possibly corresponds to TRBD1 (5 bases). The CDR3 contains 13 residues. Deletions cut 4 bases from V and 0 bases from J, with 10 bases between. CDR1 SQVTM and CDR2 ANQGSEA come from the germline V gene. As DNA, the CDR3 is TGCAGCGTTGGACAGTCGGGCTCCTACGAGCAGTACTTC. This codes for CSVGQSGSYEQYF.

The table lists this clonotype with a few counts. This chain connects TRBV20-1 to TRBJ1-3; D gene ambiguous. The CDR3 totals 14 residues. V lost 4 bases and J lost 0, with 10 bases in between. The germline gives CDR1 DFQATT, CDR2 SNEGSKA (reference sequence). CDR3 loop: CSANPSSSGNTIYF. The CDR3 DNA reads TGCAGTGCTAACCCGAGCTCCTCTGGAAACACCATATATTTT.

Notes on this clonotype: Mismatch with germline at one junction end may stem from a read error. The chain combines TRBV12-3 or TRBV12-4 with TRBJ2-1; either TRBD1 or TRBD2 may supply D (5 bases each). This CDR3 spans 18 amino acids. CDR3 residues: CVSPGLGVGSGRNNEQFF. Here the CDR3 DNA reads TGTGTCAGCCCCGGGTTGGGGGTTGGTTCAGGGAGAAACAATGAGCAGTTCTTC.

The genes are TRBV12-3 or TRBV12-4 and TRBJ1-2; TRBD1 agrees at 8 bases. This CDR3 comprises 12 residues. Losses at the gene ends were 5 bases for V and 7 bases for J; bases not matched to a gene: 3. CDR3 sequence: CASSQGARGYTF. The CDR3 DNA reads TGTGCCAGCAGTCAGGGGGCGCGTGGCTACACCTTC.

V gene TRBV7-3 combines with J gene TRBJ1-1; TRBD1 is a possible D gene (5 bases). CDR3 length: 14 amino acids. Trimming took 6 bases from V and 4 from J, leaving 15 bases between them. The germline V gene encodes CDR1 SGHTA and CDR2 FQGTGA. CDR3 residues: CASSLGGSGTEAFF. DNA of the CDR3: TGTGCCAGCAGTTTGGGGGGTAGCGGCACTGAAGCTTTCTTT.

The CDR3 nucleotides are TGTGCCACCCGCTCAGGGACCTTGAACACCGGGGAGCTGTTTTTT. This codes for CATRSGTLNTGELFF. The chain has TRBV24-1 and TRBJ2-2; D may match TRBD1 or TRBD2 (5 bases each). The CDR3 covers 15 residues. Trimming stripped 9 bases from V and 1 base from J, with 14 bases between. Germline CDR1 KGHDR, CDR2 SFDVKD.

This clonotype was found a few times. The rearrangement links TRBV5-5 to TRBJ1-4, with 9 bases lining up with TRBD1. This CDR3 comprises 16 residues. Germline V gives CDR1 SGHKS, CDR2 YYEKEE (reference sequence). The trim removed 4 bases at V and 5 bases at J, leaving 9 bases unmatched. The CDR3, as DNA: TGTGCCAGCAGCCCGATAGTCGGACAGGGGAATGAAAAACTGTTTTTT. Amino acids: CASSPIVGQGNEKLFF.

As regards this clonotype: One junction end does not reproduce the germline sequence, and a read error may be involved. The chain uses TRBV7-9 and TRBJ2-5, with D possibly called TRBD1 or TRBD2 (5 bases each). CDR1 and CDR2 (germline): SEHNR, FQNEAQ (reference sequence). The CDR3 extends over 16 amino acids. CDR3 sequence reads: CASSLRVWDLQGTQYF. CDR3 coding DNA: TGTGCCAGCAGCTTAAGAGTGTGGGACCTACAAGGGACCCAGTACTTC.

This clonotype was seen at least ten times. The rearrangement uses TRBV12-3 or TRBV12-4 and TRBJ2-3; 7 positions agree with TRBD1. Unmatched junction bases numbered 2, after V lost 2 bases and J lost 0 bases. The CDR3 spans 15 residues. The CDR3 DNA reads as TGTGCCAGCAGTTTAACAGGGGCTAGCACAGATACGCAGTATTTT. It specifies CASSLTGASTDTQYF.

This clonotype was detected ten times or more. The rearrangement joins TRBV7-2 to TRBJ2-7; 11 nucleotides align to TRBD2. Looked up from germline, CDR1 is SGHTA and CDR2 is FQGNSA. V shed 1 base and J 2 bases; nucleotides not matched to a gene: 4. The CDR3 is 16 residues long. CDR3 region: CASSLEGTSGTYEQYF. In DNA form, the CDR3 reads TGTGCCAGCAGCTTAGAAGGGACTAGCGGTACCTACGAGCAGTACTTC.

The gene calls are TRBV18 and TRBJ1-4; 9 bases map to TRBD1. The CDR3 covers 15 residues. V lost 4 bases, J lost 6 bases, and 6 bases stayed unmatched. The germline CDR1 and CDR2 sequences are KGHSH and LQKENI. The CDR3 loop is CASSQDRGWDEKLFF. Written as DNA, the CDR3 is TGTGCCAGCTCACAGGACAGGGGATGGGATGAAAAACTGTTTTTT.

This chain links TRBV12-3 or TRBV12-4 with TRBJ2-1; weak D call: TRBD1 (6 bases). The length of the CDR3 is 15 residues. V dropped 4 bases and J dropped 1 base, with 11 bases sitting between them. The CDR3 coding sequence is TGTGCCAGCAGTTACAGGGCGGTTTCCTACAATGAGCAGTTCTTC. This encodes CASSYRAVSYNEQFF.

The rearrangement joins TRBV3-1 to TRBJ1-2; a weak D match, TRBD1 (6 bases). V was clipped by 0 bases and J by 3 bases, with 14 bases between them. The CDR3 covers 16 residues. CDR1 is LGHDT and CDR2 is YNNKEL in the germline V gene (reference sequence). CDR3 loop: CASSQDGGRSDYGYTF. In DNA, the CDR3 is TGTGCCAGCAGCCAAGATGGGGGGCGGTCCGACTATGGCTACACCTTC.

This clonotype was counted only a few times. The chain recombines TRBV9 with TRBJ2-1; D may be TRBD1 or TRBD2 (5 bases each). The CDR3 consists of 15 residues. Trimming pared 3 bases from V and 0 bases from J, leaving 10 bases between. CDR1 SGDLS and CDR2 YYNGEE come from the germline V gene. The DNA for the CDR3 is TGTGCCAGCAGCGATGGGGCGGGCTCCTACAATGAGCAGTTCTTC. As protein: CASSDGAGSYNEQFF.

This clonotype occurred once. Since a much larger clone is just one base distant, this may be a read error. The rearrangement links TRBV7-2 to TRBJ2-3; D is unclear. The CDR3 contains 13 residues. V dropped 3 bases and J dropped 2 bases, with 6 bases sitting between them. Per the germline V gene, CDR1 is SGHTA and CDR2 is FQGNSA. Here the CDR3 DNA reads TGTGCCAGCAGCTTCCAGAACACAGATACGCAGTATTTT. It translates to CASSFQNTDTQYF.

This clonotype was counted a few times. This chain joins TRBV28 and TRBJ2-4; TRBD1 agrees at 7 bases. Germline V gives CDR1 MDHEN, CDR2 SYDVKM. J gave up 11 bases and V 6 bases, and 10 bases lay outside the gene matches. CDR3 length: 13 amino acids. The CDR3 region is CASSRDRVAFQYF. CDR3 nucleotides: TGTGCCAGCAGCCGTGACAGGGTAGCTTTTCAGTACTTC.

The CDR3 is CASSLGYGDYTGELFF. CDR3 DNA sequence: TGTGCCAGCAGCCTTGGATACGGGGATTACACCGGGGAGCTGTTTTTT. The J gene is TRBJ2-2, the V gene TRBV4-2, with D possibly matching TRBD2 (5 bases). This CDR3 comprises 16 residues. The V end lost 4 bases, the J end lost 3 bases, and 15 bases lay between the germline ends. Germline loops: CDR1 LGHNA, CDR2 YNFKEQ.

The rearrangement uses TRBV9 and TRBJ2-5, with D perhaps TRBD1 (7 bases). Germline V lookup: CDR1 SGDLS, CDR2 YYNGEE. The length of the CDR3 is 15 residues. V was pared by 4 bases and J by 5 bases, with 18 bases between. CDR3 sequence reads: CASSPGGRGSETQYF. The DNA for the CDR3 is TGTGCCAGCAGCCCAGGGGGGCGCGGGTCCGAGACCCAGTACTTC.

The V gene is TRBV10-3, the J gene TRBJ2-5; D is ambiguous. The J call could be wrong; TRBJ2-7 is a better fit for the DNA end. Germline V gene data show CDR1 as ENHRY and CDR2 as SYGVKD. The CDR3 is made up of 14 amino acids. The DNA for the CDR3 is TGTGCCATCAGTGATCAGGTCGCCGACCACGAGCAGTACTTC. It yields the protein CAISDQVADHEQYF.

This clonotype was recorded a few times. V is TRBV5-8 and J is TRBJ2-4, with D tentatively TRBD1 or TRBD2 (5 bases each). There are 15 residues in the CDR3. Trimming left V 0 bases short and J 6 bases short, with 13 bases between. Germline V gene data show CDR1 as SGHTS and CDR2 as YDEGEE. The CDR3 region is CASSLAFGALNIQYF. The CDR3 coding sequence is TGTGCCAGCAGCTTGGCGTTCGGGGCCTTAAACATTCAGTACTTC.

The table lists this clonotype with a few counts. V gene TRBV15 combines with J gene TRBJ2-5; 10 bases align to TRBD1. Near its end, the DNA agrees better with TRBJ2-7, so the J call may be wrong. Germline assignment: CDR1 LNHNV and CDR2 YYDKDF (reference sequence). This CDR3 has 16 residues. The DNA of the CDR3 is TGTGCCACCAGCAGACTATTGGACAGGGGGTACAACGAGCAGTACTTC. Its protein is CATSRLLDRGYNEQYF.

J is TRBJ2-7 and V is TRBV20-1, with a tentative D call TRBD1 (5 bases). V was shortened by 3 bases and J by 6 bases, with 12 bases between the two germline ends. The CDR3 totals 12 residues. Germline V CDR1 and CDR2: DFQATT, SNEGSKA (reference sequence). The CDR3, as DNA: TGCAGTGCTAGTAGCAGGGCCTGCGAGCAGTACTTC. It translates to CSASSRACEQYF.

The V and J genes are TRBV18 and TRBJ2-3; 8 bases align to TRBD1. This CDR3 comprises 15 residues. Germline CDR1 KGHSH, CDR2 LQKENI. V was clipped by 6 bases and J by 0 bases; unmatched bases: 5. The CDR3 sequence: CASSAGTGSTDTQYF. Here the CDR3 DNA reads TGTGCCAGCTCCGCAGGGACAGGAAGCACAGATACGCAGTATTTT.

This clonotype was recorded a few times. The genes are TRBV27 and TRBJ1-1; D ambiguous. CDR3 size: 14 residues. Germline V gives CDR1 MNHEY, CDR2 SMNVEV (reference sequence). V was clipped by 11 bases and J by 3 bases, with 19 bases between them. The CDR3 nucleotides read TGTGCCCCCTCGCAGAGGGCTAAGGACACTGAAGCTTTCTTT. Translating gives CAPSQRAKDTEAFF.

This clonotype was counted once. CDR3: CASSYSSRFMETQYF. In DNA form, the CDR3 reads TGTGCCAGCAGTTACTCGTCAAGGTTTATGGAGACCCAGTACTTC. The chain recombines TRBV6-2 or TRBV6-3 with TRBJ2-5; no reliable D call. The CDR3 is 15 amino acids. The germline gives CDR1 MNHEY, CDR2 SVGEGT. Trimming took 0 bases from V and 5 from J, leaving 13 bases between them.

CDR3 nucleotide sequence: TGTGCCAGCAGCTTAAACGCGCGGGGCTTTTCCTACGAGCAGTACTTC. Translation: CASSLNARGFSYEQYF. The chain links TRBV11-2 to TRBJ2-7; tentatively, D is TRBD2 (6 bases). This CDR3 spans 16 amino acids. Trimming stripped 2 bases from V and 1 base from J, with 15 bases between. Germline V lookup: CDR1 SGHAT, CDR2 FQNNGV.

This clonotype appeared a few times. The chain is built from TRBV29-1 and TRBJ2-5, with 11 bases matching TRBD1. TRBJ2-7 matches the DNA end more closely, so the J call is doubtful. This CDR3 spans 13 amino acids. Germline V gives CDR1 SQVTM, CDR2 ANQGSEA. The CDR3 protein is CSVDGTGGAEQYF. As DNA, the CDR3 is TGCAGCGTTGATGGGACAGGGGGGGCCGAGCAGTACTTC.

The chain carries TRBV19 and TRBJ2-5, with 9 bases identical to TRBD1. The trim removed 5 bases at V and 2 bases at J, leaving 6 bases unmatched. Germline CDR1 LNHDA, CDR2 SQIVND (reference sequence). This CDR3 spans 15 amino acids. CDR3 sequence (DNA): TGTGCCAGTAGTTTGTACGGACAGGGGCAAGAGACCCAGTACTTC. This gives the protein CASSLYGQGQETQYF.

The chain couples TRBV4-1 to TRBJ2-4; 7 bases fit TRBD1. The CDR3 sequence is 17 residues long. V lost 1 base to trimming and J lost 0 bases; unmatched junction nucleotides: 6. CDR1 is MGHRA and CDR2 is YSYEKL in the germline V gene. The DNA of the CDR3 is TGCGCCAGCAGCCAAGTAGGGACAGCACTAGCCAAAAACATTCAGTACTTC. It yields the protein CASSQVGTALAKNIQYF.